This T cell receptor beta chain was sequenced during a study of T-cell reconstitution after alpha-beta-depleted transplantation in children. Construction of the TCRbeta library involved unique molecular identifiers. Each CDR3 protein is one row after TCRdb ran MiXCR on the PCR reads. The sample gives just under 350,000 distinct CDR3 sequences, around 16% of which show up once; about 41% is in the top ten. Study-level findings and limits: The study traced high day-60 TCRbeta diversity in some patients to surviving recipient T cells and thymic progenitors. Several hundred expanded graft clones reportedly gave rise to the alpha-beta T cells present about two months after transplant. When one year had passed after transplant, most T-cell counts and diversity came from newly produced T cells.

The CDR3 length is 15 residues. Trimming left V 1 base short and J 7 bases short, with 14 bases between. Germline V gene data show CDR1 as SEHNR and CDR2 as FQNEAQ (reference sequence). Remarks on this clonotype: Its antigen is still unknown.

The J gene is TRBJ2-1, the V gene TRBV7-9; D is possibly TRBD2 (6 bases). The source is a male patient between 2 and 15 years old who had a stem cell transplant for acute lymphoblastic leukemia, so the T cells may come from the graft donor. The sequences come from PBMCs, mostly from graft donor cells, collected 360 days after TCRalphabeta/CD19-depleted stem cell transplant. The CDR3 region has the DNA TGTGCCAGCAGCTTAGGGGCGGGAACCACGAATGAGCAGTTCTTC. It is translated as CASSLGAGTTNEQFF.